The entry below gives a single TCR beta chain sequence along with its context. Its specificity is unknown. Germline V gene sequence: CDR1 MNHNS, CDR2 SASEGT. The CDR3 loop spans 16 amino acids. Trimming took off 1 base at V and 0 bases at J, with 9 bases between the two ends. The data belong to a study of cytomegalovirus exposure and HLA in healthy donors. Study-wide results and limits: Common viral pathogens seemed, in a later analysis, to connect with several of the most significant clusters. In an earlier analysis, in 620 or so donors, most V segments appeared productive either ~90% or ~30% of the time.

The primer mix had 60 Vbeta and 13 Jbeta primers. The protocol was immunoSEQ multiplex PCR, while the TCRdb copy is restricted to in-frame clones and leaves out a portion. The sample has 100,000 to 120,000 clones, just over 75% seen once; the top ten hold about an eighth. The sample taken for sequencing was PBMCs. The clonotype was recovered from a man in his thirties or forties in good health and CMV-seropositive. The chain couples TRBV6-1 to TRBJ2-2, with D unresolved. The CDR3 is CASSEGHPTNTGELFF. In DNA form, the CDR3 reads TGTGCCAGCAGTGAAGGACACCCCACGAACACCGGGGAGCTGTTTTTT.